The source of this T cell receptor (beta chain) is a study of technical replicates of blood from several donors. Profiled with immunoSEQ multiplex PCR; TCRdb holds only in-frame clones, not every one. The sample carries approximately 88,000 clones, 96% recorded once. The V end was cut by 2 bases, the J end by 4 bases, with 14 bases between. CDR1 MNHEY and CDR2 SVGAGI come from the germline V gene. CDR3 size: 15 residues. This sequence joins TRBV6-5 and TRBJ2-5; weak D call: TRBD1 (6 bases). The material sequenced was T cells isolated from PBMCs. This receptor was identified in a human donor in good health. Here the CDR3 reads CASSYALTGTETQYF. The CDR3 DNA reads TGTGCCAGCAGTTACGCCTTAACAGGGACAGAGACCCAGTACTTC.